These T cell receptor beta chains were read from a single sample in a study of breast tumors, draining lymph nodes, adjacent tissues. TCRdb used MiXCR to reprocess the multiplex PCR reads, holding one entry per CDR3 protein. The table includes about 180,000 distinct CDR3 sequences, roughly 30% detected once. The sample comprised axillary lymph node tissue. All receptors come from a female donor with breast cancer. Some clones in this sample may be carry-over from other donors' samples. Both conserved end residues are trimmed from each CDR3.

TRBJ2-1 | TRBV4-3 | ASTQTWVAGSGYNGQF
TRBJ2-3 | TRBV18 | ASSLTGLTDTQY
TRBJ2-7 | TRBV7-2 | ASRPAPAGLSYEQY
TRBJ2-7 | TRBV19 | ASSGSLAGGYEQY
TRBJ1-5 | TRBV6-2/TRBV6-3 | ASSPFEASNQPQH
TRBJ2-2 | TRBV7-6 | ASSLDAGGANTGELF
TRBJ2-6 | TRBV7-2 | ASSQGLAGISGANVLT
TRBJ2-1 | TRBV12-3/TRBV12-4 | ASSHPGANEQF
TRBJ1-2 | TRBV9 | ASSVSGGSGYT
TRBJ2-6 | TRBV11-2 | ASSLDLQAISGANVLT
TRBJ1-5 | TRBV6-1 | ASSAESNQPQH
TRBJ2-2 | TRBV9 | ASSTMNVGELF
TRBJ2-1 | TRBV14 | ASSLRPRGHRLAGDGEQF
TRBJ1-1 | TRBV30 | AWSWADGAF
TRBJ2-7 | TRBV28 | ASSLPPTGVAPYEQY
TRBJ2-3 | TRBV24-1 | ATQNGGADTQY
TRBJ1-4 | TRBV29-1 | SVRTGGDEKLF
TRBJ2-1 | TRBV14 | ASSQAPGTYNEQF
TRBJ2-3 | TRBV27 | ASKASYRGTDTQY
TRBJ1-5 | TRBV7-2 | ASSLRTYSNQPQH